The 21 T cell receptor beta chains presented below share a single source sample, sequenced in a study of shared clonotypes between healthy human individuals. TCRdb's table, derived via immunoSEQ multiplex PCR, lists solely in-frame clones and lacks some. The data contain roughly 2,000,000 clones, 85% to 95% of them seen just once; the ten biggest clones take up 1% to 1.5%. CD8 cells regarded as naive lacked CD45RO, were positively chosen for CCR7, and omitted terminally differentiated effector memory CD45RA+ cells. The sample was naive CD8+ T cells sorted from blood. These receptors were taken from a man younger than 35 in good health.

There are a few counts of this clone. The chain has TRBV4-3 and TRBJ1-2; D is uncertain. Germline V gene data show CDR1 as LGHNA and CDR2 as YSLEER. V lost 0 bases and J 2 bases, leaving 10 bases between the germline ends. The CDR3 length is 15 residues. CDR3: CASSQEPDLNYGYTF. The CDR3 region has the DNA TGCGCCAGCAGCCAAGAGCCCGATCTCAACTATGGCTACACCTTC.

The V call is TRBV6-5, the J call TRBJ2-7; D call uncertain. V was pared by 0 bases and J by 2 bases, with 11 bases between. Germline loops: CDR1 MNHEY, CDR2 SVGAGI. CDR3 length equals 15 residues. CDR3 DNA: TGTGCCAGCAGTTACTCCGGTTCTCTTACCTACGAGCAGTACTTC. Protein product: CASSYSGSLTYEQYF.

The chain couples TRBV7-9 to TRBJ2-5; perhaps TRBD1 as D (5 bases). Between the trimmed V and J ends, which lost 3 bases and 2 bases, there was a span of 7 bases. CDR3 length equals 13 residues. Per germline, CDR1 SEHNR and CDR2 FQNEAQ (reference sequence). CDR3 residues: CASSFSGQETQYF. Written as DNA, the CDR3 is TGTGCCAGCAGCTTTTCAGGGCAAGAGACCCAGTACTTC.

Details on this clone: Additional DNA sequences in this sample encode the identical CDR3. The chain is built from TRBV9 and TRBJ1-1; D gene unclear. Per germline, CDR1 SGDLS and CDR2 YYNGEE. Trimming left V 1 base short and J 0 bases short, with 10 bases between. The CDR3 loop spans 15 amino acids. The CDR3 nucleotides are TGTGCCAGCAGCGTAACCGACGGACTGAACACTGAAGCTTTCTTT. Protein sequence: CASSVTDGLNTEAFF.

The V call is TRBV30, the J call TRBJ2-5; D is undetermined. V lost 7 bases and J lost 3, with 12 bases in between. Germline V gene sequence: CDR1 GTSNPN, CDR2 SVGIG (reference sequence). The CDR3 consists of 12 residues. The CDR3 nucleotides are TGTGCCTCAGCCTCGTATGAAGAGACCCAGTACTTC. The encoded protein is CASASYEETQYF.

J is TRBJ2-1 and V is TRBV6-1; D might be TRBD1 or TRBD2, each matching 5 bases. V was shortened by 6 bases and J by 0 bases, with 9 bases between the two germline ends. This CDR3 comprises 14 residues. Looked up from germline, CDR1 is MNHNS and CDR2 is SASEGT. The CDR3 protein is CASSVRGSYNEQFF. The DNA of the CDR3 is TGTGCCAGCAGCGTGAGGGGCTCCTACAATGAGCAGTTCTTC.

The genes are TRBV19 and TRBJ1-1, with D possibly TRBD1 on 5 matching bases. There are 12 residues in the CDR3. The germline V gene encodes CDR1 LNHDA and CDR2 SQIVND (reference sequence). V shed 9 bases and J shed 5 bases, with 13 bases lying between them. Written as DNA, the CDR3 is TGTGCCAGCCACCTCGGGGGTACTGAAGCTTTCTTT. Translating gives CASHLGGTEAFF.

The chain recombines TRBV6-1 with TRBJ2-7; D gene unclear. The V and J ends lost 5 bases and 3 bases respectively, with 11 bases between them. CDR3 length: 13 residues. Germline assignment: CDR1 MNHNS and CDR2 SASEGT. The chain's CDR3 is CASSPFGDYEQYF. The DNA of the CDR3 is TGTGCCAGCAGTCCCTTCGGAGACTACGAGCAGTACTTC.

The CDR3 sequence is CAWTVHGVIYEQYF. CDR3 sequence (DNA): TGTGCCTGGACCGTACACGGAGTAATCTACGAGCAGTACTTC. The chain recombines TRBV30 with TRBJ2-7; D is unclear. The V and J ends lost 4 bases and 3 bases respectively, with 16 bases between them. Germline lookup yields CDR1 GTSNPN and CDR2 SVGIG (reference sequence). This CDR3 is 14 amino acids long.

This clone was detected once. This rearrangement joins TRBV4-1 to TRBJ2-1, with 10 bases aligning to TRBD2. Trimming removed 6 bases from V and 4 bases from J; junction bases left unmatched: 9. CDR3 length equals 16 residues. CDR1 and CDR2 from the germline V gene are MGHRA and YSYEKL. CDR3 nucleotide sequence: TGCGCCAGCAGTTATACCGGGACTAGCGCTTACAATGAGCAGTTCTTC. Protein sequence: CASSYTGTSAYNEQFF.

CDR3 protein: CASSPHPLAQFF. The CDR3 bases are TGTGCCAGCAGCCCCCATCCCCTAGCGCAGTTCTTC. V usage is TRBV7-9 and J usage is TRBJ2-1, with D possibly being TRBD2 (5 bases). V was trimmed by 5 bases and J by 12 bases, leaving 14 bases between them. This CDR3 comprises 12 residues. From germline, CDR1 is SEHNR and CDR2 FQNEAQ (reference sequence).

This clone was picked up one time. Other nucleotide sequences in the sample specify the same CDR3. This chain connects TRBV5-6 to TRBJ1-1; D call uncertain. This CDR3 spans 12 amino acids. In germline, CDR1 is SGHDT, CDR2 YYEEEE. Trimming pared 2 bases from V and 5 bases from J, leaving 7 bases between. The CDR3 DNA sequence: TGTGCCAGCAGCTTCGGTGGAACTGAAGCTTTCTTT. Translated, it gives CASSFGGTEAFF.

V and J are TRBV27 and TRBJ2-6, with D tentatively TRBD1 or TRBD2 (5 bases each). Trimming took off 5 bases at V and 1 base at J, with 12 bases between the two ends. Germline-derived CDR1 and CDR2 are MNHEY and SMNVEV (reference sequence). The CDR3 sequence is 16 residues long. CDR3 loop: CASSHLGVSGANVLTF. The CDR3 DNA is TGTGCCAGCAGTCATCTGGGGGTTTCTGGGGCCAACGTCCTGACTTTC.

The J gene is TRBJ1-5, the V gene TRBV28; tentatively, D is TRBD1 (5 bases). The germline V and J ends were trimmed by 6 bases and 2 bases, with 11 bases remaining between them. CDR1 is MDHEN, CDR2 SYDVKM, per germline. The CDR3 sequence is 14 residues long. CDR3: CASSPAGGNQPQHF. The CDR3 nucleotides are TGTGCCAGCAGCCCCGCGGGGGGCAATCAGCCCCAGCATTTT.

This chain connects TRBV4-1 to TRBJ2-5; 8 nucleotides agree with TRBD2. CDR3 length: 16 residues. The junction had 11 bases not matched to a gene; V was cut back by 3 bases and J by 5 bases. Germline lookup yields CDR1 MGHRA and CDR2 YSYEKL. The DNA of the CDR3 is TGCGCCAGCAGCCAGCGGGCCAGCGGGAGTGGGGAGACCCAGTACTTC. Its translation: CASSQRASGSGETQYF.

With regard to this clone: Other DNA sequences in the sample encode the same CDR3. J is TRBJ2-6 and V is TRBV6-5; D unclear. The germline CDR1 and CDR2 sequences are MNHEY and SVGAGI. This CDR3 region has 14 residues. Trimming stripped 0 bases from V and 0 bases from J, with 0 bases between. This CDR3 reads CASSYSSGANVLTF. The CDR3 nucleotides read TGTGCCAGCAGTTACTCCTCTGGGGCCAACGTCCTGACTTTC.

J is TRBJ2-7 and V is TRBV5-1; 10 bases agree with TRBD2. Germline V gene data show CDR1 as SGHRS and CDR2 as YFSETQ. The CDR3 contains 15 residues. V lost 5 bases and J lost 1; bases outside the gene matches: 6. The CDR3 is CASREGLAVSYEQYF. CDR3 coding DNA: TGCGCCAGCAGGGAAGGACTAGCGGTATCCTACGAGCAGTACTTC.

A word on this clone: Other DNA variants within this sample encode the same CDR3. This chain links TRBV9 with TRBJ2-7, with D unclear. V lost 4 bases to trimming and J lost 0 bases, with 8 bases between them. The CDR3 sequence is 13 residues long. Germline CDR1 and CDR2: SGDLS and YYNGEE. The CDR3 DNA reads as TGTGCCAGCAGCTCGCCTAGCTCCTACGAGCAGTACTTC. This encodes CASSSPSSYEQYF. The entire variable domain, with the rest obtained from reference TRBV9 and TRBJ2-7, is as follows: DSGVTQTPKHLITATGQRVTLRCSPRSGDLSVYWYQQSLDQGLQFLIQYYNGEERAKGNILERFSAQQFPDLHSELNLSSLELGDSALYFCASSSPSSYEQYFGPGTRLTVT.

Remarks on this clone: Within the sample, other DNA sequences also encode this same CDR3. This sequence joins TRBV5-6 and TRBJ2-7; no reliable D call. Germline CDR1 SGHDT, CDR2 YYEEEE. This CDR3 contains 13 residues. Trimming took off 0 bases at V and 2 bases at J, with 6 bases between the two ends. The CDR3 protein is CASSLGTPYEQYF. CDR3 DNA: TGTGCCAGCAGCTTGGGGACCCCCTACGAGCAGTACTTC.

This sequence joins TRBV27 and TRBJ2-2; D not resolved. The CDR3 runs 16 residues. The germline V and J ends were trimmed by 3 bases and 2 bases, with 13 bases remaining between them. Germline V gene sequence: CDR1 MNHEY, CDR2 SMNVEV (reference sequence). The CDR3 DNA reads TGTGCCAGCAGTTTCGGCAGACCCGCAAACACCGGGGAGCTGTTTTTT. Translation: CASSFGRPANTGELFF.

Regarding this clone: Distinct nucleotide sequences in the sample also encode this CDR3. This chain links TRBV9 with TRBJ2-7, with a tentative D call TRBD2 (6 bases). Germline V gene sequence: CDR1 SGDLS, CDR2 YYNGEE. V was cut by 0 bases and J by 4 bases, with 8 bases left in between. This CDR3 has 13 residues. CDR3 region: CASSVGGTYEQYF. Here the CDR3 DNA reads TGTGCCAGCAGCGTAGGGGGGACTTACGAGCAGTACTTC.